Each of the 14 T cell receptor beta chains below was sequenced from the same sample in a study of blood T cell repertoires in COVID-19. The assay was immunoSEQ multiplex PCR, and TCRdb's table has in-frame clones only and misses some. The sample lists 250,000 to 300,000 clones; roughly 86% were seen once. The specimen sequenced was peripheral blood. The receptors derive from a woman under 40 with COVID-19, enrolled during active disease.

The chain carries TRBV3-1 (or the pseudogene TRBV3-2) and TRBJ2-7; 12 nucleotides align to TRBD2. The CDR3 extends over 16 amino acids. Trimming at V came to 2 bases and at J to 12 bases, leaving 14 bases not matched to a gene. Germline lookup yields CDR1 LGHDT and CDR2 YNNKEL (reference sequence). CDR3 protein: CASSQPPGLAGRVLYF. In DNA form, the CDR3 reads TGTGCCAGCAGCCAACCTCCGGGACTAGCGGGTCGGGTATTGTACTTC.

For the CDR3, the DNA is TGTGCCAGCGCGCCGGGTGAAAAACTGTTTTTT. Its protein product is CASAPGEKLFF. V usage is TRBV7-9 and J usage is TRBJ1-4; D unresolved. Germline V gives CDR1 SEHNR, CDR2 FQNEAQ (reference sequence). V gave up 8 bases and J gave up 7 bases, with 8 bases separating them. This CDR3 has 11 residues.

The rearrangement links TRBV6-2 or TRBV6-3 to TRBJ2-5, with a possible D match to TRBD2 (5 bases). This CDR3 comprises 13 residues. Germline V gene data show CDR1 as MNHEY and CDR2 as SVGEGT. With 1 base removed from V and 7 bases from J, the gap between germline ends came to 10 bases. The CDR3 reads CASSYLAMWTQYF. The CDR3 coding sequence is TGTGCCAGCAGTTACTTAGCGATGTGGACCCAGTACTTC.

This chain connects TRBV29-1 to TRBJ2-1; 14 positions agree with TRBD2. Unmatched junction bases numbered 9, after V lost 7 bases and J lost 7 bases. Germline CDR1 SQVTM, CDR2 ANQGSEA. The CDR3 sequence is 15 residues long. The CDR3 region has the DNA TGCAGCGCCCCTAGGGGACTAGCGGGAGAGAATGAGCAGTTCTTC. This gives the protein CSAPRGLAGENEQFF.

The J gene is TRBJ2-7, the V gene TRBV5-4; D is possibly TRBD2 (6 bases). The CDR3 is 14 amino acids. The germline V and J ends were trimmed by 1 base and 7 bases, with 15 bases remaining between them. Germline V CDR1 and CDR2: SGHNT, YYREEE (reference sequence). The CDR3 here is CASSLKGLSLEQYF. CDR3 in DNA: TGTGCCAGCAGCTTGAAGGGACTGAGCCTTGAGCAGTACTTC.

This chain connects TRBV19 to TRBJ1-3; TRBD1 is a possible D gene (6 bases). Trimming took 4 bases from V and 0 from J, leaving 13 bases between them. The CDR3 sequence is 16 residues long. CDR1 and CDR2 (germline): LNHDA, SQIVND (reference sequence). CDR3 bases: TGTGCCAGTAGTACCCCTGGGGGCGCCTCTGGAAACACCATATATTTT. Residues: CASSTPGGASGNTIYF.

The genes are TRBV30 and TRBJ2-7, with TRBD1 matching 7 bases. This CDR3 is 12 amino acids long. In germline, CDR1 is GTSNPN, CDR2 SVGIG (reference sequence). V was pared by 0 bases and J by 6 bases, with 2 bases of the junction left unmatched. The CDR3 loop is CAWSVQGSEQYF. CDR3 sequence (DNA): TGTGCCTGGAGTGTACAGGGGAGCGAGCAGTACTTC.

The rearrangement uses TRBV27 and TRBJ2-7, with D tentatively TRBD1 (6 bases). Trimming took off 5 bases at V and 3 bases at J, with 14 bases between the two ends. The CDR3 sequence is 14 residues long. Germline CDR1 and CDR2: MNHEY and SMNVEV (reference sequence). The CDR3 sequence: CASSLTGYNYEQYF. CDR3 in DNA: TGTGCCAGCAGTCTAACAGGGTATAACTACGAGCAGTACTTC.

This chain links TRBV5-1 with TRBJ1-2, with D possibly TRBD1 on 5 matching bases. The germline V and J ends were trimmed by 1 base and 1 base, with 14 bases remaining between them. The germline gives CDR1 SGHRS, CDR2 YFSETQ. The CDR3 sequence is 16 residues long. This CDR3 reads CASSLYSGGVNYGYTF. CDR3 nucleotide sequence: TGCGCCAGCAGCTTGTATTCCGGGGGAGTTAACTATGGCTACACCTTC.

The gene calls are TRBV2 and TRBJ2-4, with a possible D match to TRBD2 (5 bases). CDR1 is SNHLY, CDR2 FYNNEI, per germline. CDR3 length: 14 residues. The V end lost 8 bases, the J end lost 0 bases, and 11 bases lay between the germline ends. Written as DNA, the CDR3 is TGTGCCAGCTTCGAGGGTCAAGCCAAAAACATTCAGTACTTC. Translating gives CASFEGQAKNIQYF.

The chain links TRBV5-1 to TRBJ2-7, with TRBD1 identical over 8 bases. After removal of 3 bases from V and 6 bases from J, the junction contained 8 bases not matched to a gene. CDR1 is SGHRS, CDR2 YFSETQ, per germline. CDR3 length equals 14 residues. In DNA form, the CDR3 reads TGCGCCAGCAGCTCGGGACAGGCATCCAGCGAGCAGTACTTC. This codes for CASSSGQASSEQYF.

The table lists this clone with a count of one. The chain links TRBV27 to TRBJ2-6, with D maybe TRBD1 (5 bases). Trimming removed 0 bases from V and 9 bases from J, with 9 bases in between. In germline, CDR1 is MNHEY, CDR2 SMNVEV (reference sequence). This CDR3 region has 14 residues. The CDR3 sequence is CASSLSWQGNVLTF. CDR3 sequence (DNA): TGTGCCAGCAGTTTATCTTGGCAGGGCAACGTCCTGACTTTC.

The V call is TRBV5-4, the J call TRBJ2-7, with 10 nucleotides matching TRBD2. With V trimmed by 3 bases and J by 4 bases, 4 bases remained unmatched. Per the germline V gene, CDR1 is SGHNT and CDR2 is YYREEE (reference sequence). CDR3 length equals 14 residues. The CDR3 protein is CASSSSGSAYEQYF. CDR3 bases: TGTGCCAGCAGCTCTAGCGGGAGTGCTTACGAGCAGTACTTC. The full variable domain, in which reference TRBV5-4 and TRBJ2-7 provide the parts outside the CDR3, is ETGVTQSPTHLIKTRGQQVTLRCSSQSGHNTVSWYQQALGQGPQFIFQYYREEENGRGNFPPRFSGLQFPNYSSELNVNALELDDSALYLCASSSSGSAYEQYFGPGTRLTVT.

The chain employs TRBV6-2 or TRBV6-3 and TRBJ1-3; D unclear. V lost 1 base and J lost 0, with 4 bases in between. The CDR3 contains 14 residues. Germline values: CDR1 MNHEY, CDR2 SVGEGT. This CDR3 is CASSYYSSGNTIYF. DNA for the CDR3: TGTGCCAGCAGTTACTACAGCTCTGGAAACACCATATATTTT.